A single sample is the source of the 14 T cell receptor beta chains below, sequenced in a study of response to subunit inactivated influenza vaccine. TCRdb re-analysed the RT-PCR reads in MiXCR, keeping a single row per CDR3 protein. Of 250,000 to 350,000 distinct CDR3 sequences listed, about 20% are singletons. The sequences come from PBMCs from blood, collected about 20 months after vaccination. All receptors derive from a man aged 50 to 75 who received an inactivated influenza vaccine.

This chain joins TRBV4-3 and TRBJ2-3, with 11 bases lining up with TRBD2. Germline V CDR1 and CDR2: LGHNA, YSLEER. This CDR3 has 16 amino acids. V was clipped by 6 bases and J by 3 bases; unmatched bases: 8. The CDR3 sequence: CASRPQLAGATDTQYF. In DNA form, the CDR3 reads TGCGCCAGCAGACCTCAACTAGCGGGAGCAACAGATACGCAGTATTTT.

The chain couples TRBV5-4 to TRBJ2-3; D gene unclear. The V end lost 4 bases, the J end lost 6 bases, and 15 bases lay between the germline ends. The CDR3 spans 14 residues. Germline lookup yields CDR1 SGHNT and CDR2 YYREEE (reference sequence). CDR3 sequence: CASSPPVSTDTQYF. CDR3 coding DNA: TGTGCCAGCAGCCCCCCAGTTTCCACTGATACGCAGTATTTT.

A few counts support this clonotype. The chain uses TRBV4-1 and TRBJ2-1, with 8 positions matching TRBD1. Germline V lookup: CDR1 MGHRA, CDR2 YSYEKL. Losses at the gene ends were 3 bases for V and 4 bases for J; bases not matched to a gene: 2. The CDR3 has 14 amino acids. The CDR3 bases are TGCGCCAGCAGCCAGAGACAGGGGTACAATGAGCAGTTCTTC. Amino acid sequence: CASSQRQGYNEQFF.

This clonotype was seen only a few times. The chain uses TRBV6-2 or TRBV6-3 and TRBJ2-7; 7 bases are a match to TRBD2. The J segment lost 0 bases and the V segment lost 8 bases, leaving 1 base of the junction unmatched. The germline CDR1 and CDR2 sequences are MNHEY and SVGEGT. This CDR3 is built from 12 residues. The CDR3 DNA sequence: TGTGCCAGCGGGGAGGGCTCCTACGAGCAGTACTTC. Translation: CASGEGSYEQYF.

The V gene is TRBV20-1, the J gene TRBJ2-3; TRBD2 might be the D (6 bases). With 6 bases removed from V and 6 bases from J, the gap between germline ends came to 22 bases. The CDR3 has 15 amino acids. CDR1 and CDR2 (germline): DFQATT, SNEGSKA (reference sequence). The CDR3 loop reads CSATEGSLARDTQYF. CDR3 bases: TGCAGTGCCACGGAGGGCTCGCTAGCGAGGGATACGCAGTATTTT.

This clonotype occurred once. The J gene is TRBJ2-7, the V gene TRBV3-1; 10 bases fit TRBD1. CDR3 length equals 13 residues. The V gene's germline CDR1 is LGHDT and CDR2 YNNKEL (reference sequence). Trimming at V came to 6 bases and at J to 7 bases, leaving 6 bases not matched to a gene. CDR3 residues: CASSSTGGIEQYF. For the CDR3, the DNA is TGTGCCAGCAGTTCGACAGGGGGCATAGAGCAGTACTTC.

This clonotype was picked up many times. The chain has TRBV5-4 and TRBJ1-1; D ambiguous. V dropped 1 base and J dropped 0 bases, with 4 bases sitting between them. CDR1 is SGHNT and CDR2 is YYREEE in the germline V gene (reference sequence). The CDR3 extends over 13 amino acids. CDR3 DNA sequence: TGTGCCAGCAGCTTGAGTGTGAACACTGAAGCTTTCTTT. Translating it yields CASSLSVNTEAFF.

The sample holds many counts of this clonotype. This rearrangement joins TRBV7-2 to TRBJ1-6; 9 bases are shared with TRBD1. Germline CDR1 is SGHTA and CDR2 is FQGNSA. CDR3 length: 15 residues. Trimming removed 3 bases from V and 9 bases from J; junction bases left unmatched: 6. CDR3 region: CASSFTGQGFSPLHF. The CDR3 DNA reads TGTGCCAGCAGCTTTACGGGACAGGGTTTTTCACCCCTCCACTTT.

J is TRBJ1-2 and V is TRBV6-1; D is unresolved. The germline gives CDR1 MNHNS, CDR2 SASEGT. The CDR3 spans 10 residues. Trimming cost V 10 bases and J 7 bases, with 10 bases left between them. CDR3 coding DNA: TGTGCCACATCCGGGTCTGGCTACACCTTC. This codes for CATSGSGYTF.

This chain links TRBV5-4 with TRBJ2-7; 9 bases are shared with TRBD1. This CDR3 is built from 14 residues. The V gene's germline CDR1 is SGHNT and CDR2 YYREEE (reference sequence). The V segment lost 4 bases and the J segment 7 bases; nucleotides outside the gene matches: 9. CDR3 region: CASSLDRGSAEQYF. CDR3 nucleotides: TGTGCCAGCAGCCTGGACAGGGGATCAGCGGAGCAGTACTTC.

The rearrangement links TRBV14 to TRBJ2-7; 7 bases match TRBD1. Germline CDR1 and CDR2: SGHDN and FVKESK. The CDR3 has 12 residues. V lost 5 bases and J lost 6; bases outside the gene matches: 4. The CDR3 loop is CASSWTGVEQYF. The CDR3 nucleotides read TGTGCCAGCAGCTGGACAGGTGTCGAGCAGTACTTC.

This clonotype was observed at least ten times. The chain uses TRBV24-1 and TRBJ1-2; no clear D. This CDR3 is built from 15 residues. Looked up from germline, CDR1 is KGHDR and CDR2 is SFDVKD. Trimming took off 2 bases at V and 3 bases at J, with 12 bases between the two ends. This chain's CDR3 is CATSDSGLGYYGYTF. CDR3 in DNA: TGTGCCACCAGTGATTCTGGGCTAGGGTACTATGGCTACACCTTC.

This clonotype was seen more than once but under ten times. This sequence joins TRBV6-1 and TRBJ1-1; weak D call: TRBD1 (5 bases). Per germline, CDR1 MNHNS and CDR2 SASEGT. The CDR3 spans 17 residues. V was trimmed by 8 bases and J by 1 base, leaving 23 bases between them. In DNA form, the CDR3 reads TGTGCCAGCTTAGGGGCGGGCAGGGCGTGGAAGAACACTGAAGCTTTCTTT. The encoded protein is CASLGAGRAWKNTEAFF.

This clonotype has a handful of counts. This rearrangement joins TRBV2 to TRBJ1-4, with D perhaps matching TRBD1 (5 bases). This CDR3 is 13 amino acids long. Germline CDR1 and CDR2: SNHLY and FYNNEI. The V gene lost 7 bases and the J gene lost 7 bases, with 13 bases spanning the gap. CDR3 in DNA: TGTGCCAGCACCCTCGGGGGGGGTGAAAAACTGTTTTTT. Its translation: CASTLGGGEKLFF.